These T cell receptor beta chains were read from a single sample in a study of blood T cell repertoires in COVID-19. Produced via immunoSEQ multiplex PCR; TCRdb's table is partial and in-frame only. The data contain some 70,000 clones, more than 75% of them seen just once; the ten biggest clones take up 8% to 9.5%. The sequenced material came from peripheral blood. The source of these receptors is a man between 45 and 60 years old with active COVID-19. Each CDR3 is given with its conserved first and last residue. Each record gives: V gene, D gene, clone size, J gene, CDR3 protein, CDR3 DNA. D genes are given only for firm matches. Size is omitted from some rows. Given values are once, few, many or a class for expanded clones.

TRBV18	TRBD1	NA	TRBJ2-7	CASSPLGTGGAHEQYF	TGTGCCAGCTCACCACTTGGGACAGGGGGGGCGCACGAGCAGTACTTC
TRBV7-2	NA	NA	TRBJ2-3	CASLPAGDTQYF	TGTGCCAGCCTCCCGGCGGGGGATACGCAGTATTTT
TRBV27	TRBD1	NA	TRBJ2-7	CASSTRDRAGQYF	TGTGCCAGCAGTACCCGGGACAGGGCCGGGCAGTACTTC
TRBV4-1	NA	NA	TRBJ2-1	CASSLISTGNYNEQFF	TGCGCCAGCAGCTTAATCAGTACGGGAAACTACAATGAGCAGTTCTTC
TRBV4-3	TRBD2	NA	TRBJ2-5	CASSQGASGVLQTQYF	TGCGCCAGCAGCCAAGGGGCTAGCGGGGTTTTACAGACCCAGTACTTC
TRBV23-1	TRBD2	NA	TRBJ2-7	CASSQSRSTSGACEQYF	TGCGCCAGCAGTCAATCGAGATCGACTAGCGGGGCTTGCGAGCAGTACTTC
TRBV7-2	TRBD1	NA	TRBJ1-5	CASSPRGQDSNQPQHF	TGTGCCAGCAGCCCACGCGGACAGGATAGCAATCAGCCCCAGCATTTT
TRBV5-6	NA	few	TRBJ2-7	CASSLSHEQYF	TGTGCCAGCAGCTTGAGCCACGAGCAGTACTTC
TRBV11-2	NA	NA	TRBJ2-4	CASSTANIQYF	TGTGCCAGCAGCACTGCAAACATTCAGTACTTC
TRBV24-1	NA	NA	TRBJ1-5	CATSEAGANQPQHF	TGTGCCACCAGTGAAGCAGGGGCCAATCAGCCCCAGCATTTT
TRBV5-4	TRBD2	NA	TRBJ2-7	CASSSSGSSYEQYF	TGTGCCAGCAGCTCGAGCGGGAGCTCCTACGAGCAGTACTTC
TRBV7-6	NA	NA	TRBJ1-4	CASSASGWGEKLFF	TGTGCCAGCAGCGCTAGCGGGTGGGGTGAAAAACTGTTTTTT
TRBV19	NA	NA	TRBJ1-1	CASSISSPNTEAFF	TGTGCCAGTAGTATATCTAGCCCAAACACTGAAGCTTTCTTT
TRBV30	TRBD2	NA	TRBJ2-3	CAWSATSDTDTQYF	TGTGCCTGGAGTGCGACTAGCGACACAGATACGCAGTATTTT
TRBV2	TRBD1	NA	TRBJ2-5	CASSRGQVSETQYF	TGTGCCAGCAGCCGCGGACAGGTATCAGAGACCCAGTACTTC
TRBV5-4	NA	NA	TRBJ1-2	CASSLGQASNYGYTF	TGTGCCAGCAGCTTGGGGCAGGCATCTAACTATGGCTACACCTTC
TRBV11-3	NA	NA	TRBJ2-5	CASSPEGGGEETQYF	TGTGCCAGCAGCCCGGAGGGGGGGGGTGAGGAGACCCAGTACTTC
TRBV6-6	NA	NA	TRBJ1-3	CASSTARGSGNTIYF	TGTGCCAGCAGTACCGCTCGAGGATCTGGAAACACCATATATTTT
TRBV28	TRBD1	NA	TRBJ2-7	CASSPIRDRDYYYEQYF	TGTGCCAGCAGCCCGATTAGGGACAGGGACTATTACTACGAGCAGTACTTC
TRBV28	TRBD2	NA	TRBJ2-2	CASSRPPGGSYTNTGELFF	TGTGCCAGCAGTCGCCCACCGGGGGGGAGTTATACGAACACCGGGGAGCTGTTTTTT
TRBV18	TRBD2	NA	TRBJ2-5	CASSSSAGTSGQETQYF	TGTGCCAGCTCATCCAGCGCCGGGACTAGCGGACAAGAGACCCAGTACTTC
TRBV4-2	NA	NA	TRBJ2-7	CASSQEGHGQGYEQYF	TGTGCCAGCAGCCAAGAGGGGCACGGCCAGGGGTACGAGCAGTACTTC
TRBV5-1	TRBD1	NA	TRBJ1-1	CASSLVVGTGGIEAFF	TGCGCCAGCAGCTTGGTAGTCGGGACAGGGGGAATTGAAGCTTTCTTT
TRBV24-1	TRBD1	once	TRBJ2-1	CATSDGTGAAYEQFF	TGTGCCACCAGTGATGGGACAGGGGCGGCCTATGAGCAGTTCTTC
TRBV7-8	NA	NA	TRBJ1-1	CASTTGGGRTEAFF	TGTGCCAGTACCACGGGGGGCGGGCGGACTGAAGCTTTCTTT
TRBV18	NA	NA	TRBJ2-7	CASSPGLNEQYF	TGTGCCAGCTCACCAGGACTAAACGAGCAGTACTTC
TRBV4-1	TRBD1	NA	TRBJ1-4	CASSQGTGRGEKLFF	TGCGCCAGCAGCCAGGGGACAGGGAGAGGGGAAAAACTGTTTTTT
TRBV5-5	TRBD1	NA	TRBJ2-7	CASSPRTGSSPVRTYEQYF	TGTGCCAGCAGCCCGCGGACAGGGAGCTCTCCCGTACGTACTTACGAGCAGTACTTC
TRBV5-1	TRBD1	NA	TRBJ1-1	CASSGGQGVVTEAFF	TGCGCCAGCAGCGGGGGACAGGGGGTGGTCACTGAAGCTTTCTTT
TRBV28	NA	NA	TRBJ1-2	CASMVPGGRGGYTF	TGTGCCAGCATGGTCCCCGGGGGTCGAGGTGGCTACACCTTC
TRBV9	TRBD2	NA	TRBJ2-1	CASSVASGGVSYNEQFF	TGTGCCAGCAGCGTAGCTAGCGGGGGGGTCTCCTACAATGAGCAGTTCTTC
TRBV2	TRBD1	NA	TRBJ2-5	CASSEGQGMRETQYF	TGTGCCAGCAGTGAAGGACAGGGAATGCGAGAGACCCAGTACTTC
TRBV29-1	TRBD1	NA	TRBJ1-1	CSVLGDRDNTEAFF	TGCAGCGTACTGGGGGACAGAGATAACACTGAAGCTTTCTTT
TRBV6-5	TRBD1	NA	TRBJ1-1	CASNEQGGGNTEAFF	TGTGCCAGCAACGAGCAGGGGGGCGGGAACACTGAAGCTTTCTTT
TRBV12-2	NA	NA	TRBJ2-7	CASRSITTSGRPLYEQYF	TGTGCAAGTCGCTCGATTACGACTAGCGGGAGACCCTTGTACGAGCAGTACTTC
TRBV3-1/TRBV3-2	TRBD1	NA	TRBJ2-5	CASSLGQGAQETQYF	TGTGCCAGCAGCCTAGGACAGGGGGCCCAAGAGACCCAGTACTTC
TRBV7-9	TRBD2	NA	TRBJ2-1	CASSPSGSSYNEQFF	TGTGCCAGCAGTCCTAGCGGGAGCTCCTACAATGAGCAGTTCTTC
TRBV6-5	NA	few	TRBJ1-1	CASSLGTLGNTEAFF	TGTGCCAGTTCCTTAGGGACACTGGGAAACACTGAAGCTTTCTTT
TRBV5-6	NA	NA	TRBJ2-3	CASSLARGTDTQYF	TGTGCCAGCAGCTTGGCCAGGGGCACAGATACGCAGTATTTT
TRBV19	TRBD1	NA	TRBJ2-1	CASSIAPDRAQFF	TGTGCCAGTAGTATAGCCCCCGACAGGGCTCAGTTCTTC
TRBV3-1/TRBV3-2	TRBD2	NA	TRBJ2-2	CASSQPTWTGGYTGELFF	TGTGCCAGCAGCCAACCCACCTGGACGGGGGGGTACACCGGGGAGCTGTTTTTT
TRBV5-6	NA	once	TRBJ2-7	CASSLPRTPYEQYF	TGTGCCAGCAGCTTGCCCCGGACACCCTACGAGCAGTACTTC